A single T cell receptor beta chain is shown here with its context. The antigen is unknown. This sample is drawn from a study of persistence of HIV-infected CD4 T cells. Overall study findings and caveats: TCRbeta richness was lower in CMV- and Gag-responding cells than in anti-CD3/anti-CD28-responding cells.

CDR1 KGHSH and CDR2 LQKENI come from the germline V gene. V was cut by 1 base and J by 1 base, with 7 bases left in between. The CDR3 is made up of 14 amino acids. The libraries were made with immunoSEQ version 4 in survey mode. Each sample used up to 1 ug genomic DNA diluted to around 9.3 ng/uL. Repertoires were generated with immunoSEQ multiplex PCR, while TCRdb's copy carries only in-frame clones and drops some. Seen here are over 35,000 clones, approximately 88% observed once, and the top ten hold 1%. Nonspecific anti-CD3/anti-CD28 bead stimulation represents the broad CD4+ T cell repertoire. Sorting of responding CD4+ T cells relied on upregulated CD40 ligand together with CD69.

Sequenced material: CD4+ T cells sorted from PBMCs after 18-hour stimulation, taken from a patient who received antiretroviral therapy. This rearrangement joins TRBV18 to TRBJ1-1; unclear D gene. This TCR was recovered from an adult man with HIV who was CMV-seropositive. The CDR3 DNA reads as TGTGCCAGCTCACCACAGGAGACGAACACTGAAGCTTTCTTT. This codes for CASSPQETNTEAFF.